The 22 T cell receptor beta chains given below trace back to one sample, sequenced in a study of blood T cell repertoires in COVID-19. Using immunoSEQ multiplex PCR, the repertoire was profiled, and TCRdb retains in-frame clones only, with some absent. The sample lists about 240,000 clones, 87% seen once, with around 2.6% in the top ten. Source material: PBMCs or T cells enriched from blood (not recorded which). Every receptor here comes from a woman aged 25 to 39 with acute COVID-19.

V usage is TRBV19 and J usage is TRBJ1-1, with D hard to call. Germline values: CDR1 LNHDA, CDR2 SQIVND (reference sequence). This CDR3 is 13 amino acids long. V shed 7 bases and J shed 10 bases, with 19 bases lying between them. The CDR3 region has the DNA TGTGCCAGTATTCCCCTTGCAGGTCTCGGAGCTTTCTTT. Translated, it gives CASIPLAGLGAFF.

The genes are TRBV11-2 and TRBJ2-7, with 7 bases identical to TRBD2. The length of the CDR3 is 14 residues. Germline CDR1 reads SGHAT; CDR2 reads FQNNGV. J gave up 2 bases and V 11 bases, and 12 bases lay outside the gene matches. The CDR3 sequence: CAGGGISSPYEQYF. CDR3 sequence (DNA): TGTGCCGGGGGGGGTATTTCGAGCCCCTACGAGCAGTACTTC.

The CDR3: CASSLLVVGPSDEQFF. The CDR3 coding sequence is TGTGCCAGCAGCTTGTTAGTAGTGGGGCCGTCGGATGAGCAGTTCTTC. The rearrangement joins TRBV5-5 to TRBJ2-1; TRBD1 is a possible D gene (5 bases). Germline V gives CDR1 SGHKS, CDR2 YYEKEE (reference sequence). This CDR3 has 16 amino acids. Trimming removed 1 base at V and 8 bases at J, with 19 bases between.

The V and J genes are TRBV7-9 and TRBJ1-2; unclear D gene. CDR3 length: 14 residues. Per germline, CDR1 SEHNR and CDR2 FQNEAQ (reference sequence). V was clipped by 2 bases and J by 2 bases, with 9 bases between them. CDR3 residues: CASSLMRENYGYTF. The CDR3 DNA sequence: TGTGCCAGCAGCTTAATGAGAGAAAACTATGGCTACACCTTC. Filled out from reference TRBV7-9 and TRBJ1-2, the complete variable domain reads DTGVSQNPRHKITKRGQNVTFRCDPISEHNRLYWYRQTLGQGPEFLTYFQNEAQLEKSRLLSDRFSAERPKGSFSTLEIQRTEQGDSAMYLCASSLMRENYGYTFGSGTRLTVV.

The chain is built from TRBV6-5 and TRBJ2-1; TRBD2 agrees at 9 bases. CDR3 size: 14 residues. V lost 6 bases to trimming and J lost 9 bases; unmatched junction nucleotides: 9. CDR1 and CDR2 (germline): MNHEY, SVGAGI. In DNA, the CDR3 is TGTGCCAGCAGGACGGGCGGGGGGGCGGCTGAGCAGTTCTTC. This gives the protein CASRTGGGAAEQFF.

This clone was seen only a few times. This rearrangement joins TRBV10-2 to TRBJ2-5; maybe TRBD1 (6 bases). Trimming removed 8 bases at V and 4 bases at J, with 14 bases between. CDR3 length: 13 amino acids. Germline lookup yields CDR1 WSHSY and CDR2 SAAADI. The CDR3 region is CASGRGSGETQYF. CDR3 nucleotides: TGCGCCAGCGGTAGGGGGTCTGGAGAGACCCAGTACTTC.

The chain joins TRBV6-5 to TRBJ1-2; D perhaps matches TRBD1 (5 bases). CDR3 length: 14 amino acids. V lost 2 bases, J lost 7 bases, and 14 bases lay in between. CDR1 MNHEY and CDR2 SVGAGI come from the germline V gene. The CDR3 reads CASSYGVPGAGYTF. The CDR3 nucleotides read TGTGCCAGCAGTTACGGAGTACCTGGGGCTGGCTACACCTTC.

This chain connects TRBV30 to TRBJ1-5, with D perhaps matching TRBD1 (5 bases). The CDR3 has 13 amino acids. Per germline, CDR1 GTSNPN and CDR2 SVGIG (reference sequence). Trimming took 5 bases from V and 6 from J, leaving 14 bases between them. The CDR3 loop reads CAWAAGPGQPQHF. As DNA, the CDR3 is TGTGCCTGGGCGGCGGGGCCGGGTCAGCCCCAGCATTTT.

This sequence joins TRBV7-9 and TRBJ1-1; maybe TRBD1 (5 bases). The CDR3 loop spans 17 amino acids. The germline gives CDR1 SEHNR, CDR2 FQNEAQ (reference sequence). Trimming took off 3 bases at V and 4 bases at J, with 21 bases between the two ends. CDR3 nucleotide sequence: TGTGCCAGCAGCTTTCCCCAGGGCGGCGCGGTGGGCACTGAAGCTTTCTTT. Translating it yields CASSFPQGGAVGTEAFF.

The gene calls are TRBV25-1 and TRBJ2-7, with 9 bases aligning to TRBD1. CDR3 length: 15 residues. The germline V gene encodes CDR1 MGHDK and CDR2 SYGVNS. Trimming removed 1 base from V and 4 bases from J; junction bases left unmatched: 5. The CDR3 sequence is CASSEWGDRAYEQYF. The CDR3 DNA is TGTGCCAGCAGTGAATGGGGGGACAGGGCTTACGAGCAGTACTTC.

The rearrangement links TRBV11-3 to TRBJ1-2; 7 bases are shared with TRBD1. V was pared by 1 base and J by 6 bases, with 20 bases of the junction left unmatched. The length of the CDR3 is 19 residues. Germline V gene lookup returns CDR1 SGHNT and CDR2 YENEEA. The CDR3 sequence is CASSLGGQEVPYLEHGYTF. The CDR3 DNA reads TGTGCCAGCAGCTTAGGAGGACAGGAAGTACCTTACTTAGAGCATGGCTACACCTTC.

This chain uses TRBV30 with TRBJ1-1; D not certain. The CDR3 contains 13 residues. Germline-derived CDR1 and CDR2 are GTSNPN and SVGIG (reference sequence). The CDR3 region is CASSWTGDTEAFF. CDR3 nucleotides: TGTGCTTCGAGTTGGACCGGGGACACTGAAGCTTTCTTT.

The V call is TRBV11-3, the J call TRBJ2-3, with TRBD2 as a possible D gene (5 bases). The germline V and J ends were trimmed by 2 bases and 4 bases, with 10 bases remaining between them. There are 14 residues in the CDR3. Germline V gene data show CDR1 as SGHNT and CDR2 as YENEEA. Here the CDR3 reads CASSLTRVADTQYF. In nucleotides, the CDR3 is TGTGCCAGCAGCTTAACTAGGGTTGCAGATACGCAGTATTTT.

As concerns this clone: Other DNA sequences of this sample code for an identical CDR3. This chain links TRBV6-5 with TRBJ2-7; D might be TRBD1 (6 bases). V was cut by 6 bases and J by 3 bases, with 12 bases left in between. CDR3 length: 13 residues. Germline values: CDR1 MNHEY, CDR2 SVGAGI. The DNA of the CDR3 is TGTGCCAGCAGGTCGGGACACAGCTACGAGCAGTACTTC. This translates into CASRSGHSYEQYF.

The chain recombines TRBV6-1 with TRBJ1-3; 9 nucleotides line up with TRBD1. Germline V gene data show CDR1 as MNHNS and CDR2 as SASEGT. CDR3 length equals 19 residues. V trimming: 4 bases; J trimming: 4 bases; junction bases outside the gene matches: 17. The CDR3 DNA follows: TGTGCCAGCAGTGTATCTCCGGGACAGGGTGACCGAGCAGGAAACACCATATATTTT. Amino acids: CASSVSPGQGDRAGNTIYF.

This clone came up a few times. The CDR3 sequence: CAWKGELNTEAFF. The CDR3 DNA sequence: TGTGCCTGGAAGGGGGAACTGAACACTGAAGCTTTCTTT. The V gene is TRBV30, the J gene TRBJ1-1, with D tentatively TRBD1 (6 bases). Per germline, CDR1 GTSNPN and CDR2 SVGIG (reference sequence). This CDR3 comprises 13 residues. With 4 bases removed from V and 0 bases from J, the gap between germline ends came to 9 bases.

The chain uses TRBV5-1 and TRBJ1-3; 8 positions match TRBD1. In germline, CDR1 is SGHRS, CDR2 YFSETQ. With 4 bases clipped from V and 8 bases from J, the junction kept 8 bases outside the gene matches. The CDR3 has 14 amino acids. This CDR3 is CASSPTGGGDTIYF. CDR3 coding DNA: TGCGCCAGCAGCCCCACAGGGGGGGGAGACACCATATATTTT.

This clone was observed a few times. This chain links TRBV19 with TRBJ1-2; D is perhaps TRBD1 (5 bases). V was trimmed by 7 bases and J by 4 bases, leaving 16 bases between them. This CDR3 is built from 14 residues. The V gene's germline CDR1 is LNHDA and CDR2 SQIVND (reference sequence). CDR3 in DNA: TGTGCCAGTAAAATTGGAAGGGGCAGCTATGGCTACACCTTC. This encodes CASKIGRGSYGYTF.

This chain's CDR3 is CASRLQVNTEAFF. CDR3 DNA sequence: TGTGCCAGCAGATTACAGGTGAACACTGAAGCTTTCTTT. V is TRBV27 and J is TRBJ1-1; D might be TRBD1 (5 bases). V lost 6 bases and J 0 bases, leaving 8 bases between the germline ends. Germline V gene data show CDR1 as MNHEY and CDR2 as SMNVEV (reference sequence). The length of the CDR3 is 13 residues.

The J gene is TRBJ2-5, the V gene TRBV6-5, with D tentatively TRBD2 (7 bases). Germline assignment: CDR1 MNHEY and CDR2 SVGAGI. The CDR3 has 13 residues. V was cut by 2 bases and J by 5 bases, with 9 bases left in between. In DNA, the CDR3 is TGTGCCAGCAGTTACGGGAGGGGGGAGACCCAGTACTTC. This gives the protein CASSYGRGETQYF.

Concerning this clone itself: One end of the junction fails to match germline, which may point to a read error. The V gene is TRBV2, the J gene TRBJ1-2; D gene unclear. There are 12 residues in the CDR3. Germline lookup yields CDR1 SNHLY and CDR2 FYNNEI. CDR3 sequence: CASSEGVVRLLF. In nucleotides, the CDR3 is TGTGCCAGCAGTGAGGGAGTTGTAAGGTTGCTCTTC.

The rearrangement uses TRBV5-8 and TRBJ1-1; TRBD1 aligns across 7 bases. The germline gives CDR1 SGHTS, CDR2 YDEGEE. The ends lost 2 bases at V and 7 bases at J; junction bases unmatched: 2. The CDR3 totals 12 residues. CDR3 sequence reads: CASSFGTDEAFF. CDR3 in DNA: TGTGCCAGCAGCTTCGGGACAGATGAAGCTTTCTTT.